This T cell receptor beta chain emerged from a study of shared clonotypes between healthy human individuals. Study-level findings and limits: It was anticipated that sequencing depth would influence how many clonotypes donors shared. Generation probability values for non-shared clonotypes were lower than those for clonotypes shared by all four donors.

Each PCR replicate from the sorted subsets contained 150 to 250 ng DNA, which is tens of thousands of T cell genomes. Generated by immunoSEQ multiplex PCR, the TCRdb table keeps only in-frame clones and is missing some. The top ten clones hold approximately 1.5% of a sample with some 1 million clones, approximately 70% of them seen once. Each of the donors was a healthy adult who was HIV-negative and had not had a recent acute infection or vaccination. Worth noting for this clone: Its antigen is not identified.

This clonotype originated in a man between 18 and 35 years old in good health. Sequenced material: memory CD4+ T cells sorted from blood. Subset specified: CD45RA-negative fraction.

For the CDR3, the DNA is TGTGCCACCGGGAGGGGGGTTGAGCAGTTCTTC. This codes for CATGRGVEQFF. This chain uses TRBV6-5 with TRBJ2-1; 8 bases agree with TRBD2. There are 11 residues in the CDR3. In germline, CDR1 is MNHEY, CDR2 SVGAGI. The V segment lost 10 bases and the J segment 9 bases; nucleotides outside the gene matches: 5.